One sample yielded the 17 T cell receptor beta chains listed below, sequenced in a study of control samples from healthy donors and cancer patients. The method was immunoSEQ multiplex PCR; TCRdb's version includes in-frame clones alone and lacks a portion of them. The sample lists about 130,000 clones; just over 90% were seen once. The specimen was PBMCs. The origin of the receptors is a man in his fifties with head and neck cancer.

The CDR3 spells CASSLDRGGYTF. CDR3 bases: TGCGCCAGCAGCTTGGACAGGGGAGGCTACACCTTC. This chain joins TRBV5-1 and TRBJ1-2, with 7 bases lining up with TRBD1. The CDR3 runs to 12 residues. With 0 bases clipped from V and 8 bases from J, the junction kept 1 base outside the gene matches. The germline gives CDR1 SGHRS, CDR2 YFSETQ.

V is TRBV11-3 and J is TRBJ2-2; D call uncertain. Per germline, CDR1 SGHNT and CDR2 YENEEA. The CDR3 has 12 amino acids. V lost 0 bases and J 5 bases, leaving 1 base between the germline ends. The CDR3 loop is CASSLETGELFF. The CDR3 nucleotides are TGTGCCAGCAGCTTAGAGACCGGGGAGCTGTTTTTT.

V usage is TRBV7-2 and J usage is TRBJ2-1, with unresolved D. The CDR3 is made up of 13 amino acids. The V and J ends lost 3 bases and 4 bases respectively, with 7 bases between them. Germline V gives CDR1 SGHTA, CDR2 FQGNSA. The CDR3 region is CASSFQFYNEQFF. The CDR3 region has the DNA TGTGCCAGCAGCTTTCAGTTTTACAATGAGCAGTTCTTC.

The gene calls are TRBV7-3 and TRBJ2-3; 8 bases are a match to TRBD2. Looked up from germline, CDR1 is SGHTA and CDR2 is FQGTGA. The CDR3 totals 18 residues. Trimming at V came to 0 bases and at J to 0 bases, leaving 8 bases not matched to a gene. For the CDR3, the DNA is TGTGCCAGCAGCTTAACCCCCCAAAGCGGGGGAAGCACAGATACGCAGTATTTT. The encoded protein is CASSLTPQSGGSTDTQYF.

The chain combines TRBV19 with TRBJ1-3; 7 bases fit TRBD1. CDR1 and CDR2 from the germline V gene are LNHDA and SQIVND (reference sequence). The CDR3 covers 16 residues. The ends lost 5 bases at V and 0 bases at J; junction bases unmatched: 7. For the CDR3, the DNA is TGTGCCAGTAGTCCCAGGACAGGAGACTCTGGAAACACCATATATTTT. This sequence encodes CASSPRTGDSGNTIYF. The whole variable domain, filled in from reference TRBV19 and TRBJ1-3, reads DGGITQSPKYLFRKEGQNVTLSCEQNLNHDAMYWYRQDPGQGLRLIYYSQIVNDFQKGDIAEGYSVSREKKESFPLTVTSAQKNPTAFYLCASSPRTGDSGNTIYFGEGSWLTVV.

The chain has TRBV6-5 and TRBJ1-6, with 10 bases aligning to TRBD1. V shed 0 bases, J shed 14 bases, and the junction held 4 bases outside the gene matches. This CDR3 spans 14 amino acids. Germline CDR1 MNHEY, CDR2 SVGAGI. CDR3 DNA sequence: TGTGCCAGCAGTTACTCGGGACAGGGGCTCTCCCTCCACTTT. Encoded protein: CASSYSGQGLSLHF.

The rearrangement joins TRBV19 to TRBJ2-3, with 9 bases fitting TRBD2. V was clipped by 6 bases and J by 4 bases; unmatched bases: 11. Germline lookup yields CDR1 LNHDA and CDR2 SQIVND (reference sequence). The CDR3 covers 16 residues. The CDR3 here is CASRNRGGGASDTQYF. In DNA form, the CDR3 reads TGTGCCAGTAGGAACCGCGGCGGGGGGGCCTCAGATACGCAGTATTTT.

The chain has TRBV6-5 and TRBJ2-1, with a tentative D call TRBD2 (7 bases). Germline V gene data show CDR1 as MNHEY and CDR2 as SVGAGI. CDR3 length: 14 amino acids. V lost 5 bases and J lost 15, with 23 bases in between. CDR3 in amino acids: CASSRGAPTMLPFF. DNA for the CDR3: TGTGCCAGCAGTCGGGGGGCCCCTACAATGCTGCCGTTCTTC.

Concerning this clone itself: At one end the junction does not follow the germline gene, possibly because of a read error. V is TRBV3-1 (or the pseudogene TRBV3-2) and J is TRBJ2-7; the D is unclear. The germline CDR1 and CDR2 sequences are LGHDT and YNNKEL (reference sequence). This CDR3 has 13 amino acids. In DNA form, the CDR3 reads TGTGCCGGCAGCTACCGGACCTCTTACGAGCAGTACTTC. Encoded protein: CAGSYRTSYEQYF.

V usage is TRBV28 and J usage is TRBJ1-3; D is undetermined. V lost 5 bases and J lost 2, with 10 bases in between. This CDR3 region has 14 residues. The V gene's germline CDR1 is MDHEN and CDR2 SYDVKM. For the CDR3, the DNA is TGTGCCAGCAGTCCCATAGTGGCTGGAAACACCATATATTTT. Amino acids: CASSPIVAGNTIYF.

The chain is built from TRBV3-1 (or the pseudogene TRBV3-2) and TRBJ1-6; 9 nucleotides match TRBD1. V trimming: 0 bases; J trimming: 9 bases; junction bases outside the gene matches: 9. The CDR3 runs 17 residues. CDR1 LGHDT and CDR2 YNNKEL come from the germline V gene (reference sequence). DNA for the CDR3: TGTGCCAGCAGCCAAGATATTTGGACAGGGGAGGGTTCACCCCTCCACTTT. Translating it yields CASSQDIWTGEGSPLHF.

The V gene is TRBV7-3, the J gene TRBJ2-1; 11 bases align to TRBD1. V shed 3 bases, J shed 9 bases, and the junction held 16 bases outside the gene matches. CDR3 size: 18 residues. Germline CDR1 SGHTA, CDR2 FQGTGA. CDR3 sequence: CASSFTGNPGTGGAEQFF. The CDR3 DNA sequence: TGTGCCAGCAGCTTTACGGGGAATCCGGGGACAGGGGGGGCTGAGCAGTTCTTC.

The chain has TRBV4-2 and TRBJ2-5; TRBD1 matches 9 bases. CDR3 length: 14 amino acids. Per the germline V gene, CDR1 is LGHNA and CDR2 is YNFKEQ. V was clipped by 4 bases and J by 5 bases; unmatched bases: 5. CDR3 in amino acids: CASSLGQGRETQYF. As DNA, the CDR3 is TGTGCCAGCAGCCTGGGACAGGGAAGGGAGACCCAGTACTTC.

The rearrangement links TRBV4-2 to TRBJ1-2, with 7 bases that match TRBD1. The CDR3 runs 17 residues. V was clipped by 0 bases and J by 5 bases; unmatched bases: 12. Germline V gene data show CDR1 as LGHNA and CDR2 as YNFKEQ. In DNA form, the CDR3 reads TGTGCCAGCAGCCAAGAAGGAGTAAGGACAGGCGCATATGGCTACACCTTC. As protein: CASSQEGVRTGAYGYTF.

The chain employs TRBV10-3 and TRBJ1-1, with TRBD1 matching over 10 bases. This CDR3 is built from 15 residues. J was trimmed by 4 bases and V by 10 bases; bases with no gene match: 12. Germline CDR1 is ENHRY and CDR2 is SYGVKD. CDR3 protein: CATRLTGGVGTEAFF. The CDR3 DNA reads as TGTGCCACTCGCCTGACAGGGGGCGTTGGCACTGAAGCTTTCTTT.

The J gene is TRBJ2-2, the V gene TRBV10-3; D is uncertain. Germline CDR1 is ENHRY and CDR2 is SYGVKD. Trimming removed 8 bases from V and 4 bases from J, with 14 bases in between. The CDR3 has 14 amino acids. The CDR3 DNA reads TGTGCCATCCGCGACCGGACCAGCACCGGGGAGCTGTTTTTT. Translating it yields CAIRDRTSTGELFF.

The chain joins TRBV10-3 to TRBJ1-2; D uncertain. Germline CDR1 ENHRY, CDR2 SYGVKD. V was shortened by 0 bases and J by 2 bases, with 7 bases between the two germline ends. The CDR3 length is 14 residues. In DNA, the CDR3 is TGTGCCATCAGTGAGTCTAGGCAGAACTATGGCTACACCTTC. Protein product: CAISESRQNYGYTF.